This T cell receptor (beta chain) is from a study of T cells in Graves' hyperthyroidism and ophthalmopathy. Criteria for exclusion of patients were uncontrolled infection, other autoimmune disease, pregnancy or lactation. Clinical symptoms, serum thyroxine, TRAb, thyroid ultrasound and orbital computed tomography established diagnosis. Amplification of TCR beta CDR3 regions was performed using RNA transcripts as template. The primer set for the first-round RT-PCR of the TCR CDR3 was HTBI. One entry per CDR3 protein, called by TCRdb with MiXCR from the multiplex PCR reads. Among roughly 510,000 distinct CDR3 sequences listed, around 50% were seen once. The J segment lost 3 bases and the V segment lost 6 bases, leaving 4 bases of the junction unmatched. The CDR3 runs to 14 residues. Germline CDR1 reads MDHEN; CDR2 reads SYDVKM.

The chain carries TRBV28 and TRBJ2-7; 11 positions match TRBD2. Material: peripheral blood or thyroid tissue (not recorded which). The clonotype originates from an adult woman with Graves' disease, either hyperthyroidism or ophthalmopathy (not recorded which). The CDR3 DNA reads TGTGCCAGCAGCCCGGGACTAGCGGTCTACGAGCAGTACTTC. This codes for CASSPGLAVYEQYF.